This TCR beta chain originates from a study of blood T cell repertoires in COVID-19. Overall study context: T cells, B-cell-depleted T cells, or PBMCs provided the cDNA or gDNA that served as material.

The authors' processing: Reference gene primers were amplified, and this amplification served to estimate nucleated cell counts. TCRdb keeps only in-frame clones here, not all; method: immunoSEQ multiplex PCR. V and J calls and clone size are copied from that table; D and trimming were computed from the DNA. The sample has about 67,000 clones, about nine tenths seen once. The CDR3 is made up of 14 amino acids. Losses at the gene ends were 1 base for V and 5 bases for J; bases not matched to a gene: 4. CDR1 SGHTA and CDR2 FQGNSA come from the germline V gene. Sequencing was performed on peripheral blood. This rearrangement joins TRBV7-2 to TRBJ2-7; 8 nucleotides line up with TRBD2. This receptor was taken from a man aged 50-60 years with active COVID-19. Written as DNA, the CDR3 is TGTGCCAGCAGCTTAGTTAGAGCGGGGGACGAGCAGTACTTC. As protein: CASSLVRAGDEQYF.